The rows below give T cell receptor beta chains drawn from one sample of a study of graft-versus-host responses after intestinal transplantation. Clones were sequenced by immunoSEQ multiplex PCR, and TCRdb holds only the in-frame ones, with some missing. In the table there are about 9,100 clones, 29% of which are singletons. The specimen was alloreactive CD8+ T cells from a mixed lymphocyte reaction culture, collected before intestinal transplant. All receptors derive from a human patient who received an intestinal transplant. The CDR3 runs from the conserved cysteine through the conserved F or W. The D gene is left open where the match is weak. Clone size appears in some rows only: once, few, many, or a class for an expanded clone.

DNA: TGTGCCAGCAGCTTGGTAGACTTCACTGACGCTTTCTTT
CDR3: CASSLVDFTDAFF
J: TRBJ1-1
D: .
V: TRBV5-6
size: .

DNA: TGTGCCAGCAGCGCACAGGACTCCTACGAGCAGTACTTC
CDR3: CASSAQDSYEQYF
J: TRBJ2-7
D: .
V: TRBV7-9
size: medium-sized

DNA: TGTGCCAGTAGTAAACAGGGTCTTGGGGATGGCTACACCTTC
CDR3: CASSKQGLGDGYTF
J: TRBJ1-2
D: .
V: TRBV19
size: once

DNA: TGTGCCAGCCGAACCGGGACAGGGCTCCATGAGCAGTTCTTC
CDR3: CASRTGTGLHEQFF
J: TRBJ2-1
D: TRBD1
V: TRBV6-1
size: .

DNA: TGTGCCAGTAGTATGTTGGTCGACTACACAGATACGCAGTATTTT
CDR3: CASSMLVDYTDTQYF
J: TRBJ2-3
D: .
V: TRBV19
size: .

DNA: TGCGCCAGCAGCCCGACAGGGGGCCTCACAGATACGCAGTATTTT
CDR3: CASSPTGGLTDTQYF
J: TRBJ2-3
D: TRBD1
V: TRBV4-1
size: .

DNA: TGTGCCAGTAGTATTGGAGGGAACTATGGCTACACCTTC
CDR3: CASSIGGNYGYTF
J: TRBJ1-2
D: .
V: TRBV19
size: few

DNA: TGTGCCAGTACGGGGAACTATGGCTACACCTTC
CDR3: CASTGNYGYTF
J: TRBJ1-2
D: .
V: TRBV19
size: few

DNA: TGTGCCAGCTCACCCTTGGACAGCTACGAGCAGTACTTC
CDR3: CASSPLDSYEQYF
J: TRBJ2-7
D: .
V: TRBV18
size: medium-sized

DNA: TGTGCCAGCAGTCCCCGGGGAGTCGTCTACGAGCAGTACTTC
CDR3: CASSPRGVVYEQYF
J: TRBJ2-7
D: .
V: TRBV27
size: .

DNA: TGTGCCAGTAGTTGGGGGGTTAACACTGAAGCTTTCTTT
CDR3: CASSWGVNTEAFF
J: TRBJ1-1
D: .
V: TRBV19
size: few

DNA: TGTGCCAGTAGTGCCACCGCCGGAGATCAGCCCCAGCATTTT
CDR3: CASSATAGDQPQHF
J: TRBJ1-5
D: .
V: TRBV19
size: .

DNA: TGCAGCGTTGCGACATATAGCTCCTACAATGAGCAGTTCTTC
CDR3: CSVATYSSYNEQFF
J: TRBJ2-1
D: .
V: TRBV29-1
size: few

DNA: TGTGCCAGCGGACAGGGGGCTTCCGAGCAGTACTTC
CDR3: CASGQGASEQYF
J: TRBJ2-7
D: TRBD1
V: TRBV7-9
size: few

DNA: TGTGCCAGCAGACCAGTAGCGGGGGGACGTCAAGAGACCCAGTACTTC
CDR3: CASRPVAGGRQETQYF
J: TRBJ2-5
D: TRBD2
V: TRBV11-2
size: few

DNA: TGTGCCAGCAGCTTTAGCGGCCGTTCCCACGAGCAGTACTTC
CDR3: CASSFSGRSHEQYF
J: TRBJ2-7
D: .
V: TRBV13
size: once

DNA: TGTGCCAGCAGTTACTCGGGGGGAGTCACTGAAGCTTTCTTT
CDR3: CASSYSGGVTEAFF
J: TRBJ1-1
D: .
V: TRBV6-5
size: few

DNA: TGTGCCAGCAGCCCGGGACTAGGAACGGGGGAGCAGTTCTTC
CDR3: CASSPGLGTGEQFF
J: TRBJ2-1
D: TRBD2
V: TRBV11-2
size: few

DNA: TGTGCCAGCAGTGAAGGTCAGGGTGGCTACGAGCAGTACTTC
CDR3: CASSEGQGGYEQYF
J: TRBJ2-7
D: .
V: TRBV6-1
size: few

DNA: TGTGCCAGCTCACCGGAACGGCGGAGGATCAACTATGGCTACACCTTC
CDR3: CASSPERRRINYGYTF
J: TRBJ1-2
D: .
V: TRBV18
size: .

DNA: TGTGCCAGCAGCCATAGCTTAAACTACAATGAGCAGTTCTTC
CDR3: CASSHSLNYNEQFF
J: TRBJ2-1
D: .
V: TRBV14
size: few

DNA: TGTGCCAGCAGCTCGGGGTGGGGCTACACCTTC
CDR3: CASSSGWGYTF
J: TRBJ1-2
D: .
V: TRBV5-6
size: medium-sized

DNA: TGTGCCAGCATTGTGGGGCCCCCCTACGAGCAGTACTTC
CDR3: CASIVGPPYEQYF
J: TRBJ2-7
D: .
V: TRBV2
size: .

DNA: TGTGCCAGCAGCTTCGGCGGGGGGGCGGGTGAGCAGTTCTTC
CDR3: CASSFGGGAGEQFF
J: TRBJ2-1
D: TRBD2
V: TRBV7-6
size: .

DNA: TGTGCCAGCATGAGGGCGGGGGATACGCAGTATTTT
CDR3: CASMRAGDTQYF
J: TRBJ2-3
D: .
V: TRBV2
size: few

DNA: TGTGCCAGCAGTGACTCGGCGGGGGGGCCAGATACGCAGTATTTT
CDR3: CASSDSAGGPDTQYF
J: TRBJ2-3
D: TRBD2
V: TRBV6-4
size: few

DNA: TGTGCCAGCGGCGGGGCTAGCGGCTACGAGCAGTACTTC
CDR3: CASGGASGYEQYF
J: TRBJ2-7
D: TRBD2
V: TRBV7-9
size: .

DNA: TGTGCCAGCAGCAAAAGTGGGCAGATACATCAGCCCCAGCATTTT
CDR3: CASSKSGQIHQPQHF
J: TRBJ1-5
D: .
V: TRBV21-1
size: .

DNA: TGTGCCAGCAGCGAAGTGGGCAGACAAGAGACCCAGTACTTC
CDR3: CASSEVGRQETQYF
J: TRBJ2-5
D: .
V: TRBV7-9
size: few

DNA: TGTGCCAGCAGCCCAATAGCGGGGGCCCACTCTGGGGCCAACGTCCTGACTTTC
CDR3: CASSPIAGAHSGANVLTF
J: TRBJ2-6
D: TRBD2
V: TRBV7-6
size: few

DNA: TGTGCCAGCAGTCCCGAGACACACCAAGAGACCCAGTACTTC
CDR3: CASSPETHQETQYF
J: TRBJ2-5
D: .
V: TRBV11-1
size: .

DNA: TGTGCCAGCAGTTTAGGGACAGGGGTCCGCTCTGGGGCCAACGTCCTGACTTTC
CDR3: CASSLGTGVRSGANVLTF
J: TRBJ2-6
D: TRBD1
V: TRBV27
size: few

DNA: TGTGCCTGGAGCCCCCCCCCTATTCGGGACCGGGAGGGAGATACGCAGTATTTT
CDR3: CAWSPPPIRDREGDTQYF
J: TRBJ2-3
D: TRBD2
V: TRBV30
size: .

DNA: TGTGCCAGCAGTTTGTGGACTAGCGATGAGCAGTTCTTC
CDR3: CASSLWTSDEQFF
J: TRBJ2-1
D: TRBD2
V: TRBV27
size: .

DNA: TGCGCCAGCAGCTGGGACAGGGGGTACTCCTACGAGCAGTACTTC
CDR3: CASSWDRGYSYEQYF
J: TRBJ2-7
D: TRBD1
V: TRBV5-1
size: medium-sized

DNA: TGTGCCAGCAGCCCAACCGACAGGAGAGCTAACTATGGCTACACCTTC
CDR3: CASSPTDRRANYGYTF
J: TRBJ1-2
D: .
V: TRBV6-4
size: .

DNA: TGTGCCAACGGACAGGGAACAGATACGCAGTATTTT
CDR3: CANGQGTDTQYF
J: TRBJ2-3
D: TRBD1
V: TRBV2
size: .

DNA: TGTGCCACCAGCCTTTACAGGGGTTCCTACGAGCAGTACTTC
CDR3: CATSLYRGSYEQYF
J: TRBJ2-7
D: TRBD1
V: TRBV15
size: .

DNA: TGTGCCAGCAGCTCAGACCAGGACAGGGGGCTTGTTAATGAAAAACTGTTTTTT
CDR3: CASSSDQDRGLVNEKLFF
J: TRBJ1-4
D: TRBD1
V: TRBV5-6
size: few

DNA: TGTGCCAGCAGTTTAATATGGGGGGGGCGTAGTGACACCGGGGAGCTGTTTTTT
CDR3: CASSLIWGGRSDTGELFF
J: TRBJ2-2
D: .
V: TRBV27
size: few

DNA: TGCAGCGTTGAGGGGGGTCAGACGAGATCCTACGAGCAGTACTTC
CDR3: CSVEGGQTRSYEQYF
J: TRBJ2-7
D: .
V: TRBV29-1
size: .

DNA: TGTGCCAGCAGTGACTGGGACAGGGCCAACACTGAAGCTTTCTTT
CDR3: CASSDWDRANTEAFF
J: TRBJ1-1
D: TRBD1
V: TRBV6-1
size: many

DNA: TGTGCCAGCAGCTTAGGGATAGGGGTTCCTGGCTACACCTTC
CDR3: CASSLGIGVPGYTF
J: TRBJ1-2
D: .
V: TRBV7-6
size: .

DNA: TGTGCCAGCAGCTACGGGACAGGGATCGGGGAGTACTTC
CDR3: CASSYGTGIGEYF
J: TRBJ2-7
D: TRBD1
V: TRBV7-9
size: .

DNA: TGCAGCGTCGTGAGGGGGGGCACTGAAGCTTTCTTT
CDR3: CSVVRGGTEAFF
J: TRBJ1-1
D: .
V: TRBV29-1
size: few

DNA: TGTGCCAGCAGCCCTACTTCAGGGTGGGACTATGGCTACACCTTC
CDR3: CASSPTSGWDYGYTF
J: TRBJ1-2
D: .
V: TRBV7-9
size: .

DNA: TGTGCCAGCAGCTCCGGGACAGGAGACTACGAGCAGTACTTC
CDR3: CASSSGTGDYEQYF
J: TRBJ2-7
D: TRBD1
V: TRBV7-9
size: few

DNA: TGTGCCAGCAGCCAGACAGGGTTCGTAGCCGAGCAGTACTTC
CDR3: CASSQTGFVAEQYF
J: TRBJ2-7
D: TRBD1
V: TRBV14
size: .

DNA: TGTGCCAGCAGTTACGGGGGAGGGGCCTACGAGCAGTACTTC
CDR3: CASSYGGGAYEQYF
J: TRBJ2-7
D: TRBD2
V: TRBV6-5
size: .

DNA: TGTGCCAGCTCCATTCAGGACTCCTACGAGCAGTACTTC
CDR3: CASSIQDSYEQYF
J: TRBJ2-7
D: .
V: TRBV6-1
size: .

DNA: TGTGCCAGCAGTTTAACGTCGAGCTACAATGAGCAGTTCTTC
CDR3: CASSLTSSYNEQFF
J: TRBJ2-1
D: .
V: TRBV27
size: few

DNA: TGTGCCAGTAGTTCCGCCTGGGACACGGCCTACGAGCAGTACTTC
CDR3: CASSSAWDTAYEQYF
J: TRBJ2-7
D: .
V: TRBV19
size: few

DNA: TGTGCCAGCAGCCCGACAGGGGCCGGGGAGCTGTTTTTT
CDR3: CASSPTGAGELFF
J: TRBJ2-2
D: TRBD1
V: TRBV6-6
size: .